This T cell receptor beta chain was observed in a study of cytomegalovirus exposure and HLA in healthy donors. It was with 60 Vbeta and 13 Jbeta primers that the PCR ran. The table came from immunoSEQ multiplex PCR; TCRdb's copy has only in-frame clones and leaves some out. In all, the sample yields roughly 55,000 clones. This CDR3 spans 13 amino acids. Germline V gene data show CDR1 as LGHNT and CDR2 as FRNRAP. V was pared by 8 bases and J by 5 bases, with 5 bases of the junction left unmatched. The chain is built from TRBV12-5 and TRBJ2-7; 11 bases match TRBD2. The TCR comes from a man over 45 in good health and CMV-seropositive. Material: PBMCs. As DNA, the CDR3 is TGTGCTAGTCTCCTAGCGGGGGGACACGAGCAGTACTTC. Translating gives CASLLAGGHEQYF.